The present entry profiles one TCR beta chain with its context. The data belong to a study of T-cell memory formation after mild COVID-19. TCRdb fed the 5' RACE reads into MiXCR, producing one record per CDR3 protein. The sample includes about 430,000 distinct CDR3 sequences, 20% to 30% of them seen just once. Trimming shortened V by 4 bases and J by 5 bases, and 14 bases separated the two germline ends. Looked up from germline, CDR1 is SNHLY and CDR2 is FYNNEI. The CDR3 length is 14 residues. The chain carries TRBV2 and TRBJ2-5, with D possibly matching TRBD2 (6 bases). Sample: PBMCs or a T cell subset sorted from them (not recorded which). The TCR comes from an adult woman who had mild COVID-19 (a few samples of this study predate the infection). Cell type and time point are not known. The CDR3 reads CASSARLVGETQYF. The DNA of the CDR3 is TGTGCCAGCAGTGCGAGACTAGTGGGCGAGACCCAGTACTTC.